This T cell receptor (beta chain) was sequenced for a study of blood T cell repertoires in COVID-19. In the original analysis: Amplifying reference gene primers gave estimates of nucleated cell counts. Clones were read by immunoSEQ multiplex PCR, and TCRdb kept only the in-frame ones, dropping some. The D gene and trimming were derived from the DNA, and the V and J assignments and clone size from that table. Of approximately 180,000 clones listed, 75% to 90% are singletons. This TCR was recovered from a woman aged 40 to 50 with acute COVID-19. The source material was PBMCs or T cells enriched from blood (not recorded which).

The CDR3 loop is CASSIARTGTEQYF. Here the CDR3 DNA reads TGTGCCAGTAGTATCGCCCGGACAGGAACCGAGCAGTACTTC. The chain couples TRBV19 to TRBJ2-7, with 7 bases identical to TRBD1. Germline values: CDR1 LNHDA, CDR2 SQIVND (reference sequence). The CDR3 runs 14 residues. V was clipped by 3 bases and J by 6 bases; unmatched bases: 8.